This T cell receptor beta chain originates from a study of T cell responses to AZD1222 COVID-19 vaccine. V was shortened by 7 bases and J by 7 bases, with 14 bases between the two germline ends. The germline V gene has CDR1 SNHLY and CDR2 FYNNEI. This CDR3 comprises 13 residues. Using immunoSEQ multiplex PCR, the repertoire was profiled, and TCRdb retains in-frame clones only, with some absent. This repertoire shows approximately 92,000 clones, 91% found once; its top ten account for about 7.5%. This TCR came from an adult in good health. Source: peripheral blood, taken on day 0 of AZD1222 vaccination. The chain recombines TRBV2 with TRBJ1-5; weak D call: TRBD1 (5 bases). CDR3 residues: CASKDGGGQPQHF. The CDR3 region has the DNA TGTGCCAGCAAGGACGGGGGTGGGCAGCCCCAGCATTTT. The whole variable domain, remainder taken from reference TRBV2 and TRBJ1-5, is EPEVTQTPSHQVTQMGQEVILRCVPISNHLYFYWYRQILGQKVEFLVSFYNNEISEKSEIFDDQFSVERPDGSNFTLKIRSTKLEDSAMYFCASKDGGGQPQHFGDGTRLSIL.